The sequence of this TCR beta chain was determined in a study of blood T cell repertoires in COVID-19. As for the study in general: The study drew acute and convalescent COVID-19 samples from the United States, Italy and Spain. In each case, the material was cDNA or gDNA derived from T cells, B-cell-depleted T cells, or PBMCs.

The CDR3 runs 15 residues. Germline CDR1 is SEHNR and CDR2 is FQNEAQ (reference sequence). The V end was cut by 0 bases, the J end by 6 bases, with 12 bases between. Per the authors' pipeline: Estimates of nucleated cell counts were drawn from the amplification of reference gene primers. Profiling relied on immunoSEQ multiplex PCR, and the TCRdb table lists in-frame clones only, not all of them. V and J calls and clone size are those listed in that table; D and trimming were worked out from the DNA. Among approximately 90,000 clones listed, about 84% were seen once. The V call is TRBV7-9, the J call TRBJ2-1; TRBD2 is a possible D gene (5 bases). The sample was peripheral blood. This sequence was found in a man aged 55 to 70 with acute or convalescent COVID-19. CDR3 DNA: TGTGCCAGCAGCTTAGCGTCTAAGCGGCTCAATGAGCAGTTCTTC. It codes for CASSLASKRLNEQFF. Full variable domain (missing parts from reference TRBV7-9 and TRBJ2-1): DTGVSQNPRHKITKRGQNVTFRCDPISEHNRLYWYRQTLGQGPEFLTYFQNEAQLEKSRLLSDRFSAERPKGSFSTLEIQRTEQGDSAMYLCASSLASKRLNEQFFGPGTRLTVL.